These 2 T cell receptor beta chains came from one sample sequenced in a study of blood T cell repertoires in COVID-19. Measured with immunoSEQ multiplex PCR; TCRdb has only the in-frame clones, and not every one. The sample has about 160,000 clones; around 84% are singletons. Sequencing was performed on peripheral blood. The receptors come from a man aged 35 to 55 with acute or convalescent COVID-19.

The V call is TRBV5-4, the J call TRBJ2-5; tentative D call: TRBD1 (6 bases). Trimming pared 3 bases from V and 5 bases from J, leaving 14 bases between. This CDR3 contains 14 residues. Per germline, CDR1 SGHNT and CDR2 YYREEE (reference sequence). In DNA, the CDR3 is TGTGCCAGCAGCTCCTACAGGGCGATGGAGACCCAGTACTTC. Its protein is CASSSYRAMETQYF.

The chain uses TRBV7-9 and TRBJ1-3; D not resolved. Per the germline V gene, CDR1 is SEHNR and CDR2 is FQNEAQ (reference sequence). The CDR3 consists of 15 residues. Trimming shortened V by 0 bases and J by 2 bases, and 8 bases separated the two germline ends. CDR3 amino acids: CASSLASSPGNTIYF. For the CDR3, the DNA is TGTGCCAGCAGCTTAGCGTCTTCCCCTGGAAACACCATATATTTT.